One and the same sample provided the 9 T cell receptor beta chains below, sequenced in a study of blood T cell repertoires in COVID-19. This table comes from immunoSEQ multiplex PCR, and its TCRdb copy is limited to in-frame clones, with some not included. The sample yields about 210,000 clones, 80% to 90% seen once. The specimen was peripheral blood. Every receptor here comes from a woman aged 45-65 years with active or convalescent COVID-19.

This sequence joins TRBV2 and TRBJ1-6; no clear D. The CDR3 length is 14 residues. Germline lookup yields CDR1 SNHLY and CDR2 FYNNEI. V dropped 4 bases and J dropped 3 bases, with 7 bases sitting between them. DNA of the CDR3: TGTGCCAGCAGTGTAACAAACTATAATTCACCCCTCCACTTT. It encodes CASSVTNYNSPLHF.

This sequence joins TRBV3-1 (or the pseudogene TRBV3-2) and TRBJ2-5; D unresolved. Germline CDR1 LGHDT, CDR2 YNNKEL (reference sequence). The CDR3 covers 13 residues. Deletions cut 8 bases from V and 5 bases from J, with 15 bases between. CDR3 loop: CASGQYAEETQYF. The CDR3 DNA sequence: TGTGCCAGCGGTCAATACGCGGAGGAGACCCAGTACTTC.

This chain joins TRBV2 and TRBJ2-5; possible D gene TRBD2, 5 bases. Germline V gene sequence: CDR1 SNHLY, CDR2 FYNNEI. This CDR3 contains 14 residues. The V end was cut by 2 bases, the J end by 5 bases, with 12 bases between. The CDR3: CASSERVGSETQYF. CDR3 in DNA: TGTGCCAGCAGTGAACGCGTGGGGAGTGAGACCCAGTACTTC.

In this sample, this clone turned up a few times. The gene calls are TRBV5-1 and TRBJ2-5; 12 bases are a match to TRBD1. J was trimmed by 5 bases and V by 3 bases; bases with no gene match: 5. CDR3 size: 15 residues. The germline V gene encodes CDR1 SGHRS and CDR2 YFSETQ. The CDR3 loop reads CASSSEGQGAETQYF. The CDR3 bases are TGCGCCAGCAGCTCTGAGGGACAGGGGGCGGAGACCCAGTACTTC.

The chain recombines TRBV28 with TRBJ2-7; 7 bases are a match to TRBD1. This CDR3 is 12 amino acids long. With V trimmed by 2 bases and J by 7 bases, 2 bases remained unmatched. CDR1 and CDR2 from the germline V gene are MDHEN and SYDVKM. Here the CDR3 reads CASSLQTGEQYV. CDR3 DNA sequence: TGTGCCAGCAGTTTACAGACAGGGGAGCAGTACGTC.

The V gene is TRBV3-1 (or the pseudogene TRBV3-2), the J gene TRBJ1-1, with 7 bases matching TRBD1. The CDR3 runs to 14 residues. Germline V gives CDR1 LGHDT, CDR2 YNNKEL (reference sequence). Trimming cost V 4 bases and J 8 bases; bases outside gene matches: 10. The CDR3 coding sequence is TGTGCCAGCAGCCCACAGGGGAAGGTGAGCGAAGCTTTCTTT. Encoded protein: CASSPQGKVSEAFF.

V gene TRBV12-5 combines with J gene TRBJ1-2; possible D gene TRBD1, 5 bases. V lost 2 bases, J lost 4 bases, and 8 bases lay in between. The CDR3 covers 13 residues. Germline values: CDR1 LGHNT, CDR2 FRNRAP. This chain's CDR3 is CASGLSGGYGYTF. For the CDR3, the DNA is TGTGCTAGTGGTTTGTCGGGGGGCTATGGCTACACCTTC.

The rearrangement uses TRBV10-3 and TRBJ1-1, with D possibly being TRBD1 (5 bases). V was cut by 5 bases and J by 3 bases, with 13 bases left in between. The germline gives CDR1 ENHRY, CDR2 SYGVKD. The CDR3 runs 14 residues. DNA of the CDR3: TGTGCCATCAGTCAAGGGGTTGAGGACACTGAAGCTTTCTTT. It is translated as CAISQGVEDTEAFF.

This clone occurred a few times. The chain's CDR3 is CATQGAGETQYF. The CDR3 DNA reads as TGTGCCACACAGGGGGCTGGTGAGACCCAGTACTTC. This chain connects TRBV7-9 to TRBJ2-5; 9 bases align to TRBD1. J lost 5 bases, V lost 10 bases, and 5 bases had no gene match. The CDR3 spans 12 residues. Per the germline V gene, CDR1 is SEHNR and CDR2 is FQNEAQ (reference sequence).